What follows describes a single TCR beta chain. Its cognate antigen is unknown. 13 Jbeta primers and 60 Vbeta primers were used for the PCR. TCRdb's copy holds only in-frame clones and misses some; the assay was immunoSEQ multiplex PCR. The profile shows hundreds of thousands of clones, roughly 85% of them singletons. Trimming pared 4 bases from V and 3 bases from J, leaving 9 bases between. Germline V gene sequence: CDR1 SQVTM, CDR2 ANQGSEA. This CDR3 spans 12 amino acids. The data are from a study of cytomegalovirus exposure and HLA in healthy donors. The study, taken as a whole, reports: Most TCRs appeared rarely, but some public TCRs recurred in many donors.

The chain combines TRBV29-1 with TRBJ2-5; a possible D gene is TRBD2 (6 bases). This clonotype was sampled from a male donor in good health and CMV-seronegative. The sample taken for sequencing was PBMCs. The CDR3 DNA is TGCAGCGTTGTCTCGGGGGAAGAGACCCAGTACTTC. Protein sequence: CSVVSGEETQYF.